This entry features one T cell receptor (beta chain) sequence. Its antigen is still unknown. The sample belongs to a study of PD-1 blockade in classical Hodgkin lymphoma. Points from the study as a whole: The baseline diversity of complete responders showed similarity to that of newly diagnosed patients.

Measured with immunoSEQ multiplex PCR; TCRdb has only the in-frame clones, and not every one. This sample has roughly 150,000 clones, with around four fifths found just once. Each patient's relapse followed autologous stem cell transplantation, and brentuximab vedotin exposure varied. V was trimmed by 4 bases and J by 1 base, leaving 11 bases between them. Germline loops: CDR1 SGDLS, CDR2 YYNGEE. CDR3 size: 15 residues. The clonotype originates from a human donor with classical Hodgkin lymphoma. This sequence joins TRBV9 and TRBJ2-2, with D possibly TRBD1 on 6 matching bases. The material sequenced was peripheral blood mononuclear cells (PBMCs), taken before the second cycle of nivolumab. Written as DNA, the CDR3 is TGTGCCAGCAGCTCTAACAGGGAGAACACCGGGGAGCTGTTTTTT. This encodes CASSSNRENTGELFF.